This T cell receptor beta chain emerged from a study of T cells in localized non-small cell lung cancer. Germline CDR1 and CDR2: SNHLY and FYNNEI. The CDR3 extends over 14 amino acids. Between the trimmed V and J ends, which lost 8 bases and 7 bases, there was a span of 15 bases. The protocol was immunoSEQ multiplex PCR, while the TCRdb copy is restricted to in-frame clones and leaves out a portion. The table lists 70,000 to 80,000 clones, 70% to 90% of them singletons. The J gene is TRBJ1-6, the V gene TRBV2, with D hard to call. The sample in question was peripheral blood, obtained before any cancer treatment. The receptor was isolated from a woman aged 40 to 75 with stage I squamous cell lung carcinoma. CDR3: CASGAYGPNSPLHF. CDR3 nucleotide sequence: TGTGCCAGCGGAGCATATGGTCCCAATTCACCCCTCCACTTT.